The following is a T cell receptor (beta chain) sequence with its context. This record comes from a study of blood T cell repertoires in COVID-19. Whole-study context: PBMCs, B-cell-depleted T cells, or T cells provided the cDNA or gDNA that made up the material.

The method was immunoSEQ multiplex PCR; TCRdb's version includes in-frame clones alone and lacks a portion of them. The sample has 95,000 to 150,000 clones, over 75% seen once. This clonotype originated in a woman in her 70s with acute or convalescent COVID-19. What was sequenced was peripheral blood.

The CDR3 DNA is TGTGCCAGCAGTTACGGGGCCTCGAACACTGAAGCTTTCTTT. Encoded protein: CASSYGASNTEAFF. The V gene is TRBV6-5, the J gene TRBJ1-1; TRBD1 is a possible D gene (5 bases). V was trimmed by 2 bases and J by 1 base, leaving 8 bases between them. The CDR3 contains 14 residues. CDR1 is MNHEY and CDR2 is SVGAGI in the germline V gene.